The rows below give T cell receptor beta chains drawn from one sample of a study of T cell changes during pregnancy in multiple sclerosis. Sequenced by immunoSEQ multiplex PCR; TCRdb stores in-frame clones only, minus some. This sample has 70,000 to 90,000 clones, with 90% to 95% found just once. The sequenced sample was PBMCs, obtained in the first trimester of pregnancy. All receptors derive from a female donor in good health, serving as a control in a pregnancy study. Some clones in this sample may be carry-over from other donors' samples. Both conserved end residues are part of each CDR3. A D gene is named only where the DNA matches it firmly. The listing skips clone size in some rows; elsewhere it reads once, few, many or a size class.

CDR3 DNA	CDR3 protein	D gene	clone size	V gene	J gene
TGCGCCAGCAGCCCTGGGACAGCACTAGGGGTAAATAGCAATCAGCCCCAGCATTTT	CASSPGTALGVNSNQPQHF	TRBD1	.	TRBV5-1	TRBJ1-5
TGCGCCAGCAGCCGAGCCGCCGGGACTAACTACAATGAGCAGTTCTTC	CASSRAAGTNYNEQFF	TRBD2	.	TRBV4-1	TRBJ2-1
TGCAGCGTTAGGGGACTAGGGGATTTGTATGAGCAGTTCTTC	CSVRGLGDLYEQFF	TRBD2	.	TRBV29-1	TRBJ2-1
TGTGCCAGCTCACCATTGAGGCCAGGGGGAAGCTCCTACGAGCAGTACTTC	CASSPLRPGGSSYEQYF	TRBD1	.	TRBV18	TRBJ2-7
TGCGCCAGCAGGACCGCGGGTGAGCAGTTCTTC	CASRTAGEQFF	.	.	TRBV5-1	TRBJ2-1
TGTGCCAGCAGCAAGCCAATGAGCGGGAGGGATTACAATGAGCAGTTCTTC	CASSKPMSGRDYNEQFF	.	.	TRBV21-1	TRBJ2-1
TGTGCCAGCTCACCTACAGCCCAGAGTAATCAGCCCCAGCATTTT	CASSPTAQSNQPQHF	.	.	TRBV18	TRBJ1-5
TGTGCCACCAGCAGGGGGGGGGATTTGAGCGAGCAGTACTTC	CATSRGGDLSEQYF	TRBD2	.	TRBV15	TRBJ2-7
TGTGCCAGCAAAGATGTGGCGGGGGGGCCGGATACGCAGTATTTT	CASKDVAGGPDTQYF	TRBD2	.	TRBV27	TRBJ2-3
TGTGCCAGCAGTGCCGTAGCGGGCCTGACAGATACGCAGTATTTT	CASSAVAGLTDTQYF	TRBD2	.	TRBV6-1	TRBJ2-3
TGTGCCAGCAGGGGAGCGGGAGGGCACAATGAGCAGTTCTTC	CASRGAGGHNEQFF	TRBD2	.	TRBV5-6	TRBJ2-1
TGTGCCAGCAGTTACCACCGGACAGCTTATAATTCACCCCTCCACTTT	CASSYHRTAYNSPLHF	.	.	TRBV6-6	TRBJ1-6
TGTGCCAGCAGTGAAATTCTTAACACTGAAGCTTTCTTT	CASSEILNTEAFF	.	.	TRBV6-1	TRBJ1-1
TGTGCCAGTAAACGGGAACCCATATACGAGCAGTACTTC	CASKREPIYEQYF	.	.	TRBV19	TRBJ2-7
TGTGCCAGCAGCATGGGACAGGACTCCTACGAGCAGTACTTC	CASSMGQDSYEQYF	TRBD1	once	TRBV11-2	TRBJ2-7
TGCAGTGCTCCCTTTACAGATACGCAGTATTTT	CSAPFTDTQYF	.	.	TRBV20-1	TRBJ2-3
TGTGCCAGCAGCTTAGGGAGGGCCGGGGAGCTGTTTTTT	CASSLGRAGELFF	.	.	TRBV11-2	TRBJ2-2
TGTGCCAGCAGCTCCGGGTTTGTCGGGACTGAAGCTTTCTTT	CASSSGFVGTEAFF	.	few	TRBV7-9	TRBJ1-1
TGTGCCAGCAAAACCCAGGGCGCGCTCCCTAATGGCTACACCTTC	CASKTQGALPNGYTF	.	.	TRBV5-4	TRBJ1-2
TGTGCCAGCAGTGTAGACTTCCCCTCCTACAATGAGCAGTTCTTC	CASSVDFPSYNEQFF	.	.	TRBV9	TRBJ2-1
TGTGCCACCTTGACAGGGGATGGCTACACCTTC	CATLTGDGYTF	TRBD1	.	TRBV19	TRBJ1-2
TGTGCCAGCAGTTTCATGGGTCGCAGCGGAACCTACAATGAGCAGTTCTTC	CASSFMGRSGTYNEQFF	.	few	TRBV27	TRBJ2-1
TGCGCCAGCAGCCACTCAGGGTACGAGCAGTACTTC	CASSHSGYEQYF	.	.	TRBV4-1	TRBJ2-7
TGTGCCAGCAGCAGAGGAAGCTTGAGAGTTGGTGAGCAGTTCTTC	CASSRGSLRVGEQFF	.	.	TRBV28	TRBJ2-1
TGCGCCAGCAGCCACGGAAGGAGCGTCGACACAGATACGCAGTATTTT	CASSHGRSVDTDTQYF	.	.	TRBV4-1	TRBJ2-3
TGCGCCAGCAGTCAATCGCCCAAGCGGGGGCCTTTCAATGAGCAGTTCTTC	CASSQSPKRGPFNEQFF	TRBD2	once	TRBV23-1	TRBJ2-1
TGTGCCAGCAGCAGACTCCGGGGAGATCAAGAGACCCAGTACTTC	CASSRLRGDQETQYF	.	.	TRBV7-2	TRBJ2-5
TGTGCCAGTAGATCGACTAGCGGGGGGGCCCCGCAGTTCTTC	CASRSTSGGAPQFF	TRBD2	few	TRBV19	TRBJ2-1
TGTGCCAGCAGCGTAGGGGTAGCGGGGTCCTACGAGCAGTACTTC	CASSVGVAGSYEQYF	TRBD2	.	TRBV9	TRBJ2-7
TGTGCCAGCAGCTTACCAGGGGCGGGCGAGACCCAGTACTTC	CASSLPGAGETQYF	.	.	TRBV7-9	TRBJ2-5
TGTGCCAGCTCCACATACCGGGCAGGGACACAAGAGACCCAGTACTTC	CASSTYRAGTQETQYF	.	.	TRBV28	TRBJ2-5
TGTGCCAGCAGTTTTCTGGGCAGCCGCTACGAGCAGTACTTC	CASSFLGSRYEQYF	.	.	TRBV28	TRBJ2-7
TGCAGTGCGAACAGGGATACGCAGTATTTT	CSANRDTQYF	.	.	TRBV20-1	TRBJ2-3